This T cell receptor beta chain was observed in a study of CD8+ T cells in alopecia areata. The sequencing template was cDNA reverse transcribed from extracted RNA. Measured with immunoSEQ multiplex PCR; TCRdb has only the in-frame clones, and not every one. The profile covers about 110,000 clones, none occurring a single time. The CDR3 has 16 amino acids. Per germline, CDR1 LGHNA and CDR2 YNLKQL (reference sequence). V lost 1 base, J lost 0 bases, and 3 bases stayed unmatched. For this clone: At residue 13, TCRdb's protein disagrees with the DNA translation; the protein shown here derives from the DNA. Genes and germline are mouse. With the read ending 3 residues before the CDR3 end, the germline J gene is used to fill in that end.

The chain combines TRBV5 with TRBJ1-3, with 7 bases aligning to TRBD1. The source of this sequence is a C3H/HeJ mouse with alopecia areata. Strain MHC haplotype: H2-k. Sequencing was carried out using lesional skin. CDR3 in amino acids: CASSQATGYSGNTLYF. The CDR3 bases that were read are TGTGCCAGCAGCCAAGCGACAGGGTATTCTGGAAATACG.